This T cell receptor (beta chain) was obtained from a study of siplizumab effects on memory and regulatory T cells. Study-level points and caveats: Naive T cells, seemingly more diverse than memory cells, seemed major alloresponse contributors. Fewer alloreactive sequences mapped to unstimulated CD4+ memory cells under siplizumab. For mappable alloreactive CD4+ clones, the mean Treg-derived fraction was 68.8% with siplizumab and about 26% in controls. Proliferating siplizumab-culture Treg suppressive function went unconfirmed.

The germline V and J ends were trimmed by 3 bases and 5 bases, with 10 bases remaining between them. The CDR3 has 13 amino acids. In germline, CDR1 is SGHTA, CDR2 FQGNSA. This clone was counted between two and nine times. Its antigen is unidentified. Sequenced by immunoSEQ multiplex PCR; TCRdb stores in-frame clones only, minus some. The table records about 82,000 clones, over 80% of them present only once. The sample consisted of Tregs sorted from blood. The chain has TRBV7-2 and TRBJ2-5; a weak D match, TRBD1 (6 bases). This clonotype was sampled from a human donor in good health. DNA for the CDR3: TGTGCCAGCAGCTTCCGCCAGGGGGAGACCCAGTACTTC. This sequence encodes CASSFRQGETQYF.